Shown below are 17 T cell receptor beta chains from a single sample sequenced in a study of T cell responses to AZD1222 COVID-19 vaccine. Here immunoSEQ multiplex PCR was the method, and the copy in TCRdb shows in-frame clones only, minus some. The table lists 85,000 to 100,000 clones, approximately 91% of them singletons. Sequencing was performed on peripheral blood, taken 28 days after the second AZD1222 dose. These receptors were obtained from an adult who received the AZD1222 COVID-19 vaccine.

This chain joins TRBV18 and TRBJ1-2; a possible D gene is TRBD1 (5 bases). Germline-derived CDR1 and CDR2 are KGHSH and LQKENI. CDR3 length: 14 residues. V lost 0 bases, J lost 2 bases, and 7 bases lay in between. As DNA, the CDR3 is TGTGCCAGCTCACCACCGAGGGGAAACTATGGCTACACCTTC. This encodes CASSPPRGNYGYTF. Filled out from reference TRBV18 and TRBJ1-2, the complete variable domain reads NAGVMQNPRHLVRRRGQEARLRCSPMKGHSHVYWYRQLPEEGLKFMVYLQKENIIDESGMPKERFSAEFPKEGPSILRIQQVVRGDSAAYFCASSPPRGNYGYTFGSGTRLTVV.

The J gene is TRBJ1-2, the V gene TRBV6-5; tentative D call: TRBD1 (6 bases). Looked up from germline, CDR1 is MNHEY and CDR2 is SVGAGI. V gave up 5 bases and J gave up 5 bases, with 15 bases separating them. The CDR3 totals 14 residues. The CDR3, as DNA: TGTGCCAGCAGTCGCCTAACAGGGACTTATGGCTACACCTTC. Amino acids: CASSRLTGTYGYTF.

CDR3 coding DNA: TGTGCCAGCTCACCACCCACTAGCGGGGGACGTAGGGCCAAAAACATTCAGTACTTC. Protein sequence: CASSPPTSGGRRAKNIQYF. The rearrangement links TRBV18 to TRBJ2-4; TRBD2 aligns across 11 bases. Per germline, CDR1 KGHSH and CDR2 LQKENI. V dropped 0 bases and J dropped 1; count of bases not matched to a gene: 8. The CDR3 totals 19 residues. Using reference TRBV18 and TRBJ2-4 for the parts outside the CDR3, the full variable domain is NAGVMQNPRHLVRRRGQEARLRCSPMKGHSHVYWYRQLPEEGLKFMVYLQKENIIDESGMPKERFSAEFPKEGPSILRIQQVVRGDSAAYFCASSPPTSGGRRAKNIQYFGAGTRLSVL.

The chain recombines TRBV29-1 with TRBJ1-6; possible D gene TRBD1, 6 bases. The germline V gene encodes CDR1 SQVTM and CDR2 ANQGSEA. V lost 5 bases, J lost 9 bases, and 20 bases lay in between. This CDR3 spans 15 amino acids. The CDR3: CSVPTVGGVSSPLHF. The DNA for the CDR3 is TGCAGCGTTCCTACCGTAGGGGGAGTTAGTTCACCCCTCCACTTT. Drawing the rest from reference TRBV29-1 and TRBJ1-6, the complete variable domain is SAVISQKPSRDICQRGTSLTIQCQVDSQVTMMFWYRQQPGQSLTLIATANQGSEATYESGFVIDKFPISRPNLTFSTLTVSNMSPEDSSIYLCSVPTVGGVSSPLHFGNGTRLTVT.

This clone was recorded only once. J is TRBJ2-2 and V is TRBV6-5; 9 bases fit TRBD1. Germline loops: CDR1 MNHEY, CDR2 SVGAGI. Trimming removed 6 bases from V and 6 bases from J; junction bases left unmatched: 8. The CDR3 runs to 15 residues. This chain's CDR3 is CASSSGTGSPGELFF. The CDR3 nucleotides are TGTGCCAGCAGCTCCGGGACAGGGAGTCCCGGGGAGCTGTTTTTT.

V gene TRBV27 combines with J gene TRBJ1-1, with a tentative D call TRBD1 (6 bases). The germline CDR1 and CDR2 sequences are MNHEY and SMNVEV (reference sequence). This CDR3 spans 15 amino acids. Trimming pared 5 bases from V and 1 base from J, leaving 14 bases between. CDR3 loop: CASSLYGQTNTEAFF. The CDR3 region has the DNA TGTGCCAGCAGTCTCTACGGACAGACGAACACTGAAGCTTTCTTT.

The V call is TRBV2, the J call TRBJ1-4; 7 bases are a match to TRBD1. The CDR3 is made up of 14 amino acids. Germline loops: CDR1 SNHLY, CDR2 FYNNEI. Trimming at V came to 6 bases and at J to 8 bases, leaving 9 bases not matched to a gene. The CDR3, as DNA: TGTGCCAGCAGCCCGGGACAGTCTCCAGAAAAACTGTTTTTT. Its translation: CASSPGQSPEKLFF.

This sequence joins TRBV7-9 and TRBJ2-7, with TRBD1 matching 7 bases. Trimming at V came to 5 bases and at J to 2 bases, leaving 6 bases not matched to a gene. Germline-derived CDR1 and CDR2 are SEHNR and FQNEAQ (reference sequence). The CDR3 runs 14 residues. The CDR3 coding sequence is TGTGCCAGCAGCCGTTCCGGGACAGCCTACGAGCAGTACTTC. It yields the protein CASSRSGTAYEQYF.

This sequence joins TRBV7-9 and TRBJ1-2; D is uncertain. Trimming took 3 bases from V and 8 from J, leaving 13 bases between them. CDR3 length equals 13 residues. Germline-derived CDR1 and CDR2 are SEHNR and FQNEAQ (reference sequence). CDR3 amino acids: CASSLAEKEGYTF. The CDR3, as DNA: TGTGCCAGCAGCTTGGCCGAAAAGGAGGGCTACACCTTC.

The chain joins TRBV3-1 (or the pseudogene TRBV3-2) to TRBJ1-2; D remains unclear. The CDR3 spans 15 residues. Germline assignment: CDR1 LGHDT and CDR2 YNNKEL (reference sequence). Trimming took off 0 bases at V and 4 bases at J, with 12 bases between the two ends. The CDR3 here is CASSQEGGPFYGYTF. The CDR3 nucleotides read TGTGCCAGCAGCCAAGAAGGAGGGCCGTTCTATGGCTACACCTTC.

The chain joins TRBV6-5 to TRBJ1-3, with unresolved D. The CDR3 totals 15 residues. Germline assignment: CDR1 MNHEY and CDR2 SVGAGI. V lost 4 bases to trimming and J lost 4 bases, with 14 bases between them. This chain's CDR3 is CASSFLTVAGNTIYF. CDR3 nucleotides: TGTGCCAGCAGTTTCCTGACGGTCGCAGGAAACACCATATATTTT.

The rearrangement joins TRBV7-8 to TRBJ1-2; 7 bases are a match to TRBD1. CDR3 size: 13 residues. CDR1 is SGHVS, CDR2 FQNEAQ, per germline. The trim removed 6 bases at V and 4 bases at J, leaving 5 bases unmatched. Written as DNA, the CDR3 is TGTGCCAGCAGTGGACAGGCCCCCTATGGCTACACCTTC. Encoded protein: CASSGQAPYGYTF.

CDR3 protein: CASSLGGTSGASTDTQYF. The CDR3 bases are TGTGCCAGCAGCTTAGGCGGGACTAGCGGGGCTAGCACAGATACGCAGTATTTT. V usage is TRBV7-3 and J usage is TRBJ2-3; TRBD2 aligns across 13 bases. CDR1 SGHTA and CDR2 FQGTGA come from the germline V gene. J lost 0 bases, V lost 2 bases, and 5 bases had no gene match. This CDR3 is built from 18 residues.

The gene calls are TRBV5-8 and TRBJ2-3; 9 bases are shared with TRBD1. V was pared by 3 bases and J by 1 base, with 3 bases of the junction left unmatched. Looked up from germline, CDR1 is SGHTS and CDR2 is YDEGEE. This CDR3 contains 15 residues. This chain's CDR3 is CASSWTGVGTDTQYF. CDR3 nucleotide sequence: TGTGCCAGCAGCTGGACAGGGGTGGGCACAGATACGCAGTATTTT.

The rearrangement uses TRBV11-2 and TRBJ1-1; D remains unclear. There are 16 residues in the CDR3. The germline gives CDR1 SGHAT, CDR2 FQNNGV. V shed 1 base and J shed 1 base, with 13 bases lying between them. The CDR3 nucleotides read TGTGCCAGCAGCTTAGTACCACAGCTAACGAACACTGAAGCTTTCTTT. It specifies CASSLVPQLTNTEAFF.

This chain links TRBV7-2 with TRBJ2-2; maybe TRBD1 (6 bases). The germline V and J ends were trimmed by 1 base and 5 bases, with 14 bases remaining between them. Per germline, CDR1 SGHTA and CDR2 FQGNSA. The CDR3 loop spans 16 amino acids. CDR3 DNA: TGTGCCAGCAGCTTAGTTGGGGGCTGGGAGACCGGGGAGCTGTTTTTT. Its translation is CASSLVGGWETGELFF.

There are a few counts of this clone. V is TRBV19 and J is TRBJ1-2; D not certain. From germline, CDR1 is LNHDA and CDR2 SQIVND (reference sequence). The CDR3 is made up of 13 amino acids. The V and J ends lost 5 bases and 1 base respectively, with 8 bases between them. CDR3 in DNA: TGTGCCAGTAGTCCCATTAATAACTATGGCTACACCTTC. Residues: CASSPINNYGYTF.